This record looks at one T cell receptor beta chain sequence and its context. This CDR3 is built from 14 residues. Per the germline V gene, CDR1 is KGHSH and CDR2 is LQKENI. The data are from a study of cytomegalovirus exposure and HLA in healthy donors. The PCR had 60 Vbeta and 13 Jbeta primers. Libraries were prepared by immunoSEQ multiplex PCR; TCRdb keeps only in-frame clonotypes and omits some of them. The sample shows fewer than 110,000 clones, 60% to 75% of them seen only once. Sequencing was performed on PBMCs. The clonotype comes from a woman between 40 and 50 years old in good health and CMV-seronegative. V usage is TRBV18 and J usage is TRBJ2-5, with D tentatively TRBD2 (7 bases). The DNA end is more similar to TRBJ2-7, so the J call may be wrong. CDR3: CASSQGGAFNEQYF. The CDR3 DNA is TGTGCCAGCTCACAGGGGGGGGCTTTCAACGAGCAGTACTTC.